This entry concerns a single T cell receptor beta chain. Its specificity is unknown. This entry comes from a study of T cell responses to AZD1222 COVID-19 vaccine. General observations from the study: Reportedly, close to half of spike-specific TCRs are directed against unmutated variant regions. Most donors were white British, females outnumbered males, and clonal diversity was possibly underestimated.

The data were produced by immunoSEQ multiplex PCR, yet TCRdb's version contains in-frame clones alone and is incomplete. The sample lists roughly 77,000 clones; over 75% were seen once. Trimming left V 7 bases short and J 3 bases short, with 14 bases between. Germline lookup yields CDR1 SNHLY and CDR2 FYNNEI. The CDR3 loop spans 14 amino acids. The genes are TRBV2 and TRBJ2-3; weak D call: TRBD1 (5 bases). Sequenced here: peripheral blood, sampled 28 days after the second AZD1222 dose. The source is an adult who received the AZD1222 COVID-19 vaccine. The CDR3 sequence is CASNTPRATDTQYF. In DNA form, the CDR3 reads TGTGCCAGCAATACCCCCAGGGCGACAGATACGCAGTATTTT.